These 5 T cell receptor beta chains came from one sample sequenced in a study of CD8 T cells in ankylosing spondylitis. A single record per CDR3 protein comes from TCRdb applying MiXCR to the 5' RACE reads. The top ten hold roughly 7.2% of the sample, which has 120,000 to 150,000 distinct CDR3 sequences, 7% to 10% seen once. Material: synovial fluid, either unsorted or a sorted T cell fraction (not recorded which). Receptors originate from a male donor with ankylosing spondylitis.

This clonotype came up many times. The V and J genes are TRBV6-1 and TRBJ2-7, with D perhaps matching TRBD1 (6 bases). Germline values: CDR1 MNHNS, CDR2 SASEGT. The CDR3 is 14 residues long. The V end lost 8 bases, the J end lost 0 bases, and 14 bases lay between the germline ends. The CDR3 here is CASVTGRRSYEQYF. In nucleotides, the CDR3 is TGTGCCAGCGTGACAGGACGACGCTCCTACGAGCAGTACTTC.

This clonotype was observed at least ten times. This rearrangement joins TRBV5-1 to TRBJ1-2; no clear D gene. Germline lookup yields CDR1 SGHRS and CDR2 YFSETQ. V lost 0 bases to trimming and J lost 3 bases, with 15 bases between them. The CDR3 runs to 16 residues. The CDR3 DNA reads TGCGCCAGCAGCTTGGACAGCACAACAAGGGACTATGGCTACACCTTC. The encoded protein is CASSLDSTTRDYGYTF.

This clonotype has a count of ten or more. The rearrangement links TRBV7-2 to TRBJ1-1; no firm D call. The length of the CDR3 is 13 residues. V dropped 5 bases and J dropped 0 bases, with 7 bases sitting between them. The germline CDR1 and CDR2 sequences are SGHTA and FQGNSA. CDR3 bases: TGTGCCAGCAGCCGATGGATGAACACTGAAGCTTTCTTT. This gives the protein CASSRWMNTEAFF.

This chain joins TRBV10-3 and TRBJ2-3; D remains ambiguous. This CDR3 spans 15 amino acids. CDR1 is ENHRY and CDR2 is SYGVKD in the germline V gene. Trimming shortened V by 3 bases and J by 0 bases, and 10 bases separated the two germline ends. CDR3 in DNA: TGTGCCATCAGTGACGCTGCGGCTAGCACAGATACGCAGTATTTT. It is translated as CAISDAAASTDTQYF.

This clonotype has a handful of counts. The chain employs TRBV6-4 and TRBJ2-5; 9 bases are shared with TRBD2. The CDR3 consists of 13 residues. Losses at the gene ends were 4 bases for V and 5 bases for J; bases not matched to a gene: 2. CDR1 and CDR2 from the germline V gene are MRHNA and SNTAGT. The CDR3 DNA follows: TGTGCCAGCAGTGCCCTAGCGGGGGAGACCCAGTACTTC. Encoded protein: CASSALAGETQYF.